These T cell receptor beta chains were read from a single sample in a study of T cells in Graves' hyperthyroidism and ophthalmopathy. Each CDR3 protein gets one entry after TCRdb re-called the multiplex PCR reads with MiXCR. This sample has some 530,000 distinct CDR3 sequences, with approximately 23% found just once. The sequencing sample was made of blood. Source of these receptors: a woman between 65 and 79 years old with Graves' ophthalmopathy. Each CDR3 is given with its conserved first and last residue. D genes are given only for firm matches. Size is omitted from some rows. Given values are once, few, many or a class for expanded clones.

cdr3_nt cdr3_aa v_call d_call clone_size j_call
TGTGCCAGCAGCTTAGCCGGGATGCCAGTCGGCAATCAGCCCCAGCATTTT CASSLAGMPVGNQPQHF TRBV5-6 . few TRBJ1-5
TGTGCCAGCAGCCAAGAGCTCGGGCGGCTCTCCGAGCAGTTCTTC CASSQELGRLSEQFF TRBV3-1 . . TRBJ2-1
TGTGCCAGCAGCTTTGGGGGGAGAGGCACCGGGGAGCTGTTTTTT CASSFGGRGTGELFF TRBV7-2 . few TRBJ2-2
TGTGCCAGCAGCGCGTATAGCGGGAGTGCCACCGGGGAGCTGTTTTTT CASSAYSGSATGELFF TRBV9 TRBD2 . TRBJ2-2
TGTGCCACCAGTGATTTAAGGTCTGGTGGAAAGCAGTTCTTC CATSDLRSGGKQFF TRBV24-1 . few TRBJ2-1
TGCAGCACAGGGACCCTCCACGAGCAGTACTTC CSTGTLHEQYF TRBV29-1 . few TRBJ2-7
TGTGCCACCAGGGGAGGAGAGACCCAGTACTTC CATRGGETQYF TRBV6-1 . . TRBJ2-5
TGTGCCAGCTGCTCCTACTACGAGCAGTACTTC CASCSYYEQYF TRBV28 . many TRBJ2-7
TGTGCCAGCAGGAACGGGGGGGTGTGGAATCAGCCCCAGCATTTT CASRNGGVWNQPQHF TRBV6-1 . . TRBJ1-5
TGCAGTGCTATTAACGGACTAGCGGGAGAGACCCAGTACTTC CSAINGLAGETQYF TRBV20-1 TRBD2 . TRBJ2-5
TGTGCCAGCAGTTCATCCGGTTCGGGTCTGGGAGACTATGGCTACACCTTC CASSSSGSGLGDYGYTF TRBV28 . . TRBJ1-2
TGTGCCAGCAGCCACCATGCAACAGATACGCAGTATTTT CASSHHATDTQYF TRBV14 . few TRBJ2-3
TGTGCCAGCAGCTTAGCAGGGACAGGGGGAAACATTCAGTACTTC CASSLAGTGGNIQYF TRBV7-9 TRBD1 . TRBJ2-4
TGTGCCAGCAGCTTAGGGGGGAGTAGCACAGATACGCAGTATTTT CASSLGGSSTDTQYF TRBV11-3 . many TRBJ2-3
TGTGCTAGTGGGGGGCTCGAGCGGAACGAGCAGTACTTC CASGGLERNEQYF TRBV12-5 . . TRBJ2-7
TGTGCCAGCAGGAGCCATGGACAGGGTTGGCCTGAAGCTTTCTTT CASRSHGQGWPEAFF TRBV28 TRBD1 . TRBJ1-1
TGTGCCAGCAGCCGGGCGGGAATCCACAATGAGCAGTTCTTC CASSRAGIHNEQFF TRBV6-1 . . TRBJ2-1
TGTGCCAGCAGCATACTAGCGGGAGGGCCTGGACAGTTCTTC CASSILAGGPGQFF TRBV7-2 TRBD2 few TRBJ2-1
TGTGCCAGTAGTAGGGGGGTCATCTTGAACACTGAAGCTTTCTTT CASSRGVILNTEAFF TRBV19 . . TRBJ1-1
TGTGCCAGTAGTCCGGGAAGTTGGAAATACCCCTACGAGCAGTACTTC CASSPGSWKYPYEQYF TRBV19 . few TRBJ2-7
TGTGCCAGCACCTCATCGACAGTAATGAACACTGAAGCTTTCTTT CASTSSTVMNTEAFF TRBV6-1 . many TRBJ1-1
TGTGCCAGCAGTGAAGGGGGGGGTCAAAACTATGGCTACACCTTC CASSEGGGQNYGYTF TRBV25-1 . few TRBJ1-2
TGTGCCAGCAGCCCGACAGGCTCTGGAAACACCATATATTTT CASSPTGSGNTIYF TRBV13 . many TRBJ1-3
TGTGCCAGCAGTGTAACCCGACGGCCGAACACCGGGGAGCTGTTTTTT CASSVTRRPNTGELFF TRBV2 . few TRBJ2-2
TGTGCCGGGACAGGGGTAAGGGACACTGAAGCTTTCTTT CAGTGVRDTEAFF TRBV7-3 TRBD1 . TRBJ1-1
TGTGCCAGCAGTCGCCCTAGCGGGTCGAACACCGGGGAGCTGTTTTTT CASSRPSGSNTGELFF TRBV6-1 TRBD2 few TRBJ2-2
TGTGCTAGTGGTCCCCCGGGACTAGCGGGAGCCGAGCAGTACTTC CASGPPGLAGAEQYF TRBV12-5 TRBD2 many TRBJ2-7
TGTGCCAGCAGCTTAGCCCCGGGCGACTCTGTAGGGCAGTACTTC CASSLAPGDSVGQYF TRBV7-2 . . TRBJ2-7
TGTGCCAGCAGTTTTGGAGGGGATCAGCCCCGGCATTTT CASSFGGDQPRHF TRBV12-3/TRBV12-4 . once TRBJ1-5
TGTGCCAGCAGCTTAGTTCTAGGGCAGGGAGCCTACGAGCAGTACTTC CASSLVLGQGAYEQYF TRBV11-2 . many TRBJ2-7
TGTGCCAGCAGTTACTCGAAGGGTAGGGCCCCGATCACCGGGGAGCTGTTTTTT CASSYSKGRAPITGELFF TRBV6-2/TRBV6-3 . many TRBJ2-2
TGTGCCAGCAGAACCAACTCTGGAAACACCATATATTTT CASRTNSGNTIYF TRBV6-1 . many TRBJ1-3
TGTGCCAGCAGCTGGCCTGGGACTAGCGGAACCACAGATACGCAGTATTTT CASSWPGTSGTTDTQYF TRBV7-9 TRBD2 few TRBJ2-3
TGTGCCAGCAGTTTACGACAGGGGAGCTCCTACGAGCAGTACTTC CASSLRQGSSYEQYF TRBV27 TRBD1 many TRBJ2-7
TGTGCCAGCAGCACGGAACAAAACACTGAAGCTTTCTTT CASSTEQNTEAFF TRBV5-4 . . TRBJ1-1
TGTGCCAGCAGCCCCCAGACAGGGAGGGATGAGACCCAGTACTTC CASSPQTGRDETQYF TRBV11-3 . few TRBJ2-5
TGCAGTGCCGAGTGGGGAGTAACAGATACGCAGTATTTT CSAEWGVTDTQYF TRBV20-1 . few TRBJ2-3
TGTGCCAGTAGTATGGGAGGCCGGTATGAGCAGTTCTTC CASSMGGRYEQFF TRBV19 . . TRBJ2-1
TGTGCCAGTTCGACCATGGGGGGTACGGCTAACTATGGCTACACCTTC CASSTMGGTANYGYTF TRBV19 . . TRBJ1-2
TGTGCCAGCACTGAGCTGGATACGCAGTATTTT CASTELDTQYF TRBV28 . . TRBJ2-3
TGTGCCAGTAGTCCAACCGGGACTAGCGGGAGGTACGAGCAGTACTTC CASSPTGTSGRYEQYF TRBV19 TRBD2 . TRBJ2-7
TGTGCCAGCAGCTTAGTTCAGGGACTAGCGGGAGTGGAGACCCAGTACTTC CASSLVQGLAGVETQYF TRBV7-2 TRBD2 few TRBJ2-5
TGTGCCAGCAGCCCTGGGAAACTCAATGAGCAGTTCTTC CASSPGKLNEQFF TRBV7-3 . few TRBJ2-1
TGTGCCACCAGTGAGGGGCATAACTATGGCTACACCTTC CATSEGHNYGYTF TRBV24-1 . many TRBJ1-2
TGTGCCAGCAGGCAGGACAGGTTGAACACCGGGGAGCTGTTTTTT CASRQDRLNTGELFF TRBV3-1 TRBD1 once TRBJ2-2
TGTGCCAGCAGCTTGGGGACAGGGTCCTATGGCTACACCTTC CASSLGTGSYGYTF TRBV7-6 TRBD1 few TRBJ1-2
TGTGCCAGCAAGAGACAGGGATCTTACAATCAGCCCCAGCATTTT CASKRQGSYNQPQHF TRBV6-2/TRBV6-3 TRBD1 . TRBJ1-5
TGTGCCAGCAGTGATAGACGGGCGGGAGGGCCCTCGGGCAATGAGCAGTTCTTC CASSDRRAGGPSGNEQFF TRBV2 TRBD2 many TRBJ2-1
TGTGCTAGTGGCCCCACCCGGACTACGCAGTATTTT CASGPTRTTQYF TRBV12-5 . few TRBJ2-3
TGTGCCACCAGGGACTTTCCCTCGAACACTGAAGCTTTCTTT CATRDFPSNTEAFF TRBV24-1 . many TRBJ1-1
TGCGCCAGCAGCTTAGAGTTCGGCTACAATGAGCAGTTCTTC CASSLEFGYNEQFF TRBV5-1 . few TRBJ2-1
TGCAGTGCTAGAGTGGCGCTAGCGGGGTGGGGAGAGACCCAGTACTTC CSARVALAGWGETQYF TRBV20-1 TRBD2 . TRBJ2-5
TGTGCCAGCAGCTTGGATAACTCTGGGGCCAACGTCCTGACTTTC CASSLDNSGANVLTF TRBV6-1 . once TRBJ2-6
TGTGCCACCAGTGACTCGGACTGGAATCAGCCCCAGCATTTT CATSDSDWNQPQHF TRBV24-1 . many TRBJ1-5
TGCAGTGCTAGCGGAGGACTGCACTCTGGAAACACCATATATTTT CSASGGLHSGNTIYF TRBV20-1 . . TRBJ1-3
TGTGCCAGCAGCTTAGCGGGGGGGAAATACAATGAGCAGTTCTTC CASSLAGGKYNEQFF TRBV2 TRBD2 few TRBJ2-1
TGTGCCAGCAACCGGGAACAGGTCACCGGGGAGCTGTTTTTT CASNREQVTGELFF TRBV2 . many TRBJ2-2
TGTGCCAGCAGCGAGGACGGGACTAGTGAAGAGACCCAGTACTTC CASSEDGTSEETQYF TRBV9 TRBD2 few TRBJ2-5
TGCAGTGCTAGGGGGGGAGTAGATACGCAGTATTTT CSARGGVDTQYF TRBV20-1 . few TRBJ2-3